The TCR beta chain under discussion was sequenced for a study of blood T cell repertoires in COVID-19. Clones were sequenced by immunoSEQ multiplex PCR, and TCRdb holds only the in-frame ones, with some missing. The sample carries approximately 290,000 clones, approximately 86% recorded once. The V gene's germline CDR1 is MGHRA and CDR2 YSYEKL. Germline trimming cut 4 bases from V and 0 bases from J; bases unmatched to any gene: 8. The CDR3 loop spans 16 amino acids. This clone was observed at least ten times. The same CDR3 also results from other DNA sequences found in this sample. The chain employs TRBV4-1 and TRBJ2-7; TRBD2 agrees at 8 bases. The specimen was peripheral blood. The sequence was obtained from a human donor with COVID-19, enrolled during active disease. The donor label of this sample is uncertain. CDR3 loop: CASSPRQRGSSYEQYF. The DNA of the CDR3 is TGCGCCAGCAGCCCCCGCCAGCGGGGGAGCTCCTACGAGCAGTACTTC.